Given below is one T cell receptor beta chain in context. What it binds is not known. This record belongs to a study of T cells in localized non-small cell lung cancer. The study, taken as a whole, reports: There were a median 57 of the top 100 tumor clones appearing in adjacent lung. Peak T cell clonality was found in uninvolved adjacent lung, exceeding tumor. An association was observed between higher blood T cell density and longer overall survival.

Assay used: immunoSEQ multiplex PCR; TCRdb lists only in-frame clones, some missing. Here the sample spans about 46,000 clones, around 81% being singletons. This CDR3 has 13 residues. V lost 5 bases to trimming and J lost 1 base; unmatched junction nucleotides: 2. The germline V gene encodes CDR1 LNHDA and CDR2 SQIVND (reference sequence). The source was peripheral blood mononuclear cells, collected before any cancer treatment. This TCR was sampled from a man between 40 and 69 years old with stage III lung adenocarcinoma. The rearrangement uses TRBV19 and TRBJ2-7; 7 nucleotides agree with TRBD1. CDR3 coding DNA: TGTGCCAGTAGTCCACAGGGGTCCTACGAGCAGTACTTC. Its translation is CASSPQGSYEQYF.